A selection of T cell receptor beta chains follows, all from one sample in a study of T-cell memory formation after mild COVID-19. Using its own MiXCR run on the 5' RACE reads, TCRdb lists one record per CDR3 protein. There are approximately 300,000 distinct CDR3 sequences in the sample; about 16% occur only once, and about a fifth lies in the top ten. The sample consisted of PBMCs or a T cell subset sorted from them (not recorded which). Receptor source: a man younger than 35 who had mild COVID-19 (a few samples of this study predate the infection). Cell type and time point are not known. Each CDR3 is given with its conserved first and last residue.

J | V | CDR3
TRBJ1-2 | TRBV24-1 | CATSDEGQGGGYTF
TRBJ1-5 | TRBV19 | CATMRVDGNQPQHF
TRBJ1-4 | TRBV5-1 | CASSPTPPSEKLFF
TRBJ2-7 | TRBV7-6 | CASSLPGNRHEQYF
TRBJ2-2 | TRBV6-5 | CASSYWAVTGELFF
TRBJ2-3 | TRBV2 | CASSVRRWGGDTQYF
TRBJ2-1 | TRBV9 | CASSVSGPAAEQFF
TRBJ2-6 | TRBV5-5 | CASSLRGETRAGANVLTF
TRBJ2-7 | TRBV7-9 | CASSHLSRAYEQYF
TRBJ2-1 | TRBV5-4 | CASSSQRGGNLGNEQFF
TRBJ2-1 | TRBV2 | CASRYPGNEQFF